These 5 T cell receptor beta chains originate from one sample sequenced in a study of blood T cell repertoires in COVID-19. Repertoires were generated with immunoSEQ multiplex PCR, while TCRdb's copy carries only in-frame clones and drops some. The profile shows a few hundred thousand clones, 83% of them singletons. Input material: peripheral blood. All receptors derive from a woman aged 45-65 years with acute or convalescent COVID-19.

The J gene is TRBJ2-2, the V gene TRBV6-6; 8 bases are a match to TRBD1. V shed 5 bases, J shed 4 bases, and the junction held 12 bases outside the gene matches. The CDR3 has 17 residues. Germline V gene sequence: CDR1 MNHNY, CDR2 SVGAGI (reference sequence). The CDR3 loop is CASSQPKNRGVTGELFF. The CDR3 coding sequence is TGTGCCAGCAGTCAGCCGAAAAACAGGGGGGTCACCGGGGAGCTGTTTTTT.

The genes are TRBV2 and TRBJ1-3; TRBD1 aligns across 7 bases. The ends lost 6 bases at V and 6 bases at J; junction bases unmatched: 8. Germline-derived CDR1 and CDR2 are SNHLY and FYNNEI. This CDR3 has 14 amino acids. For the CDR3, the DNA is TGTGCCAGCAGGGCACAGGGGATTGCAAACACCATATATTTT. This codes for CASRAQGIANTIYF.

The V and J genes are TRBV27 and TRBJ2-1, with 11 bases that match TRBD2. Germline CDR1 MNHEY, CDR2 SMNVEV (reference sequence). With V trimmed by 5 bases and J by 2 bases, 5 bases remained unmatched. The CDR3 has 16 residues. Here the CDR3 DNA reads TGTGCCAGCAGTACTCGACTAGCGGGAACCTACAATGAGCAGTTCTTC. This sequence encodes CASSTRLAGTYNEQFF.

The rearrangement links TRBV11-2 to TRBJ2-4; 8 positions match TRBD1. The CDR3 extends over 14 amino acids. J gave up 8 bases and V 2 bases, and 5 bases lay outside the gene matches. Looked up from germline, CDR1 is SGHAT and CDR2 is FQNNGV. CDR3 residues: CASSLTGGWDIQYF. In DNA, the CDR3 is TGTGCCAGCAGCTTAACAGGGGGTTGGGACATTCAGTACTTC.

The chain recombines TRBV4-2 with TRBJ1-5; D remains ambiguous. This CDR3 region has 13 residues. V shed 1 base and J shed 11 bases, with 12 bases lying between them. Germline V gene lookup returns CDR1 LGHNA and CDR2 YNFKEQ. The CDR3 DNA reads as TGTGCCAGCAGCCAAGTAGGCCTGGAGGCCCAGCATTTT. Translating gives CASSQVGLEAQHF.